The 19 T cell receptor beta chains below were found in one sample sequenced in a study of CD8+CD57+ T cells in acquired aplastic anemia. Template material for TCR beta VDJ and CDR3 profiling consisted of genomic DNA. TCRdb used MiXCR to reprocess the reads, holding one entry per CDR3 protein. The data contain 150,000 or so distinct CDR3 sequences, 40% to 60% of them singletons. Patients who underwent sequencing had shown CD8+CD57+ cell expansion by flow cytometry. The material sequenced was sorted CD4+, CD8+, or CD8+CD57+ T cells (not recorded which) from PBMCs. Receptor source: a human donor with aplastic anemia.

Of note for this clonotype: A much larger clonotype is one base distant, so this may be a read error. This sequence joins TRBV30 and TRBJ1-1; perhaps TRBD1 as D (6 bases). The CDR3 consists of 13 residues. Germline V CDR1 and CDR2: GTSNPN, SVGIG (reference sequence). Trimming took off 4 bases at V and 4 bases at J, with 13 bases between the two ends. The CDR3 nucleotides are TGTGCCTGGACAGGGGCTCTTGTCACTGAAGCTTTCTTT. Translation: CAWTGALVTEAFF.

This chain uses TRBV10-3 with TRBJ2-7; 11 bases line up with TRBD2. The CDR3 loop spans 16 amino acids. Germline V gene data show CDR1 as ENHRY and CDR2 as SYGVKD. Trimming cost V 4 bases and J 2 bases; bases outside gene matches: 7. The CDR3 DNA reads TGTGCCATCAGTGGGACTAGCGGGCAGAACCCCTACGAGCAGTACTTC. Protein product: CAISGTSGQNPYEQYF.

This clonotype has just a few counts. V and J are TRBV2 and TRBJ1-2; D unclear. The CDR3 covers 12 residues. Between the trimmed V and J ends, which lost 4 bases and 5 bases, there was a span of 8 bases. The germline CDR1 and CDR2 sequences are SNHLY and FYNNEI. CDR3 sequence reads: CASSVREYGYTF. In DNA form, the CDR3 reads TGTGCCAGCAGTGTCCGGGAGTATGGCTACACCTTC.

This clonotype has ten or more counts. The chain couples TRBV27 to TRBJ2-7; D call uncertain. The CDR3 has 11 amino acids. V lost 6 bases and J lost 6, with 9 bases in between. The germline CDR1 and CDR2 sequences are MNHEY and SMNVEV (reference sequence). The CDR3 DNA is TGTGCCAGCAGAACAGTCTCCGAGCAGTACTTC. Its translation is CASRTVSEQYF.

This clonotype was counted between two and nine times. A much larger clone differs from this one at a single base, so this may be a read error. This chain links TRBV4-3 with TRBJ2-3; D possibly corresponds to TRBD1 (5 bases). In germline, CDR1 is LGHNA, CDR2 YSLEER. The CDR3 consists of 14 residues. The V and J ends lost 4 bases and 4 bases respectively, with 12 bases between them. CDR3 in amino acids: CASSPWAGSDTQYF. The CDR3 nucleotides are TGCGCCAGCAGCCCCTGGGCAGGGTCAGATACGCAGTATTTT.

This clonotype was counted many times. The genes are TRBV5-6 and TRBJ2-7, with 9 bases that match TRBD2. Trimming removed 3 bases from V and 2 bases from J; junction bases left unmatched: 0. The CDR3 is made up of 13 amino acids. The germline V gene has CDR1 SGHDT and CDR2 YYEEEE. CDR3 amino acids: CASSWTSAYEQYF. In DNA, the CDR3 is TGTGCCAGCAGCTGGACTAGCGCCTACGAGCAGTACTTC.

Ten or more counts support this clonotype. The CDR3 nucleotides are TGTGCCAGCAGCGTTACTAGCGCACTCACAGATACGCAGTATTTT. It yields the protein CASSVTSALTDTQYF. The chain recombines TRBV9 with TRBJ2-3; TRBD2 agrees at 7 bases. This CDR3 contains 15 residues. The J segment lost 2 bases and the V segment lost 2 bases, leaving 5 bases of the junction unmatched. CDR1 and CDR2 from the germline V gene are SGDLS and YYNGEE.

This clonotype has at least ten counts. This chain links TRBV7-3 with TRBJ2-1; 7 nucleotides match TRBD2. CDR1 and CDR2 from the germline V gene are SGHTA and FQGTGA. The J segment lost 4 bases and the V segment lost 8 bases, leaving 5 bases of the junction unmatched. This CDR3 region has 13 residues. The CDR3 protein is CASGVGGYNEQFF. The CDR3 DNA reads TGTGCCAGCGGAGTCGGGGGGTACAATGAGCAGTTCTTC.

The rearrangement links TRBV5-8 to TRBJ2-7; 10 positions match TRBD2. The CDR3 sequence is 15 residues long. Trimming removed 1 base from V and 2 bases from J; junction bases left unmatched: 3. The germline V gene encodes CDR1 SGHTS and CDR2 YDEGEE. CDR3 region: CASSLFSGGPYEQYF. CDR3 coding DNA: TGTGCCAGCAGCTTGTTTAGCGGGGGGCCCTACGAGCAGTACTTC.

This clonotype was seen only once. The chain couples TRBV7-2 to TRBJ1-2; D is unresolved. Per the germline V gene, CDR1 is SGHTA and CDR2 is FQGNSA. The V end lost 5 bases, the J end lost 0 bases, and 7 bases lay between the germline ends. This CDR3 has 13 amino acids. The DNA for the CDR3 is TGTGCCAGCAGCCAGCTGGCTAACTATGGCTACACCTTC. Amino acid sequence: CASSQLANYGYTF.

This clonotype was observed at least ten times. The chain carries TRBV19 and TRBJ2-7; 8 bases fit TRBD1. V shed 5 bases and J 3 bases; nucleotides not matched to a gene: 6. Germline V gives CDR1 LNHDA, CDR2 SQIVND (reference sequence). This CDR3 spans 14 amino acids. This CDR3 reads CASSPQGTGYEQYF. The CDR3 coding sequence is TGTGCCAGTAGTCCCCAGGGGACAGGCTACGAGCAGTACTTC.

Only a few counts were recorded for this clonotype. This may stem from a read error, because a much larger clone lies one nucleotide away. The gene calls are TRBV9 and TRBJ1-2; D unclear. Trimming cost V 0 bases and J 4 bases, with 13 bases left between them. The germline V gene has CDR1 SGDLS and CDR2 YYNGEE. The CDR3 has 15 amino acids. Here the CDR3 DNA reads TGTGCCAGCAGCGTAGGTGGAGCCCCTAGCTATGGCTACACCTTC. Encoded protein: CASSVGGAPSYGYTF.

In its sample, this clonotype was seen many times. The chain carries TRBV5-4 and TRBJ2-7; D gene unclear. From germline, CDR1 is SGHNT and CDR2 YYREEE (reference sequence). Trimming stripped 0 bases from V and 5 bases from J, with 9 bases between. This CDR3 spans 13 amino acids. The CDR3 sequence: CASSLAGWHEQYF. In nucleotides, the CDR3 is TGTGCCAGCAGCTTGGCAGGTTGGCACGAGCAGTACTTC.

This clonotype was counted ten times or more. This chain connects TRBV6-5 to TRBJ2-7; possibly TRBD2 for D (6 bases). The V end was cut by 0 bases, the J end by 7 bases, with 10 bases between. CDR1 is MNHEY, CDR2 SVGAGI, per germline. The CDR3 length is 13 residues. CDR3 residues: CASSYSPGREQYF. The CDR3 bases are TGTGCCAGCAGTTACTCTCCAGGGAGGGAGCAGTACTTC.

The genes are TRBV10-3 and TRBJ1-1; D is unresolved. Trimming took 11 bases from V and 1 from J, leaving 11 bases between them. The CDR3 loop spans 12 amino acids. Germline loops: CDR1 ENHRY, CDR2 SYGVKD. CDR3 DNA: TGTGCCTCACCCCGGCCGAACACTGAAGCTTTCTTT. The encoded protein is CASPRPNTEAFF.

This clonotype was found many times. This chain links TRBV24-1 with TRBJ2-1, with TRBD2 matching 11 bases. Germline V gene lookup returns CDR1 KGHDR and CDR2 SFDVKD. V dropped 6 bases and J dropped 0; count of bases not matched to a gene: 12. The CDR3 contains 19 residues. CDR3 DNA: TGTGCCACCAGTAAATTGGCGCTAGCGGGAGGCCACTCCTACAATGAGCAGTTCTTC. Amino acids: CATSKLALAGGHSYNEQFF.

This clonotype was seen a few times. Germline is not matched at one junction end, which may reflect a read error. The V call is TRBV15, the J call TRBJ2-5, with D perhaps TRBD1 or TRBD2 (6 bases each). There are 14 residues in the CDR3. Germline V gene sequence: CDR1 LNHNV, CDR2 YYDKDF (reference sequence). As DNA, the CDR3 is TGTGCCACCAGCACCAGGGTCACGGGGGCCCCCGTCTTCTTC. This translates into CATSTRVTGAPVFF. Full variable domain (rest looked up from reference TRBV15 and TRBJ2-5): DAMVIQNPRYQVTQFGKPVTLSCSQTLNHNVMYWYQQKSSQAPKLLFHYYDKDFNNEADTPDNFQSRRPNTSFCFLDIRSPGLGDTAMYLCATSTRVTGAPVFFGPGTRLLVL.

J is TRBJ2-7 and V is TRBV10-3; D perhaps matches TRBD2 (5 bases). Germline V gene sequence: CDR1 ENHRY, CDR2 SYGVKD. V lost 7 bases and J lost 6, with 28 bases in between. The CDR3 length is 17 residues. CDR3 DNA: TGTGCCATCACCTCAGTCCTAATAATAAAGGAGGCTTCCGAGCAGTACTTC. This encodes CAITSVLIIKEASEQYF.

The chain links TRBV20-1 to TRBJ1-1; D call uncertain. The length of the CDR3 is 14 residues. The V gene's germline CDR1 is DFQATT and CDR2 SNEGSKA (reference sequence). With 2 bases removed from V and 2 bases from J, the gap between germline ends came to 12 bases. As DNA, the CDR3 is TGCAGTGCTAGACCCCCAGATCGAAACACTGAAGCTTTCTTT. Amino acids: CSARPPDRNTEAFF.